This entry concerns a single TCR beta chain. Its antigen remains unknown. These data come from a study of a mutant IDH1 vaccine in newly diagnosed glioma. Across the study: First vaccine doses came 4-6 weeks after radiotherapy alone, or with temozolomide cycles. Most patients had radiochemotherapy with temozolomide before enrollment; others had one alone.

Repertoires were generated with immunoSEQ multiplex PCR, while TCRdb's copy carries only in-frame clones and drops some. Of some 87,000 clones listed, 75% to 90% are singletons. Time point here: week 47, end of study. Vaccinated patients received 300 ug of mutant IDH1 20-mer peptide per dose, with topical imiquimod. Eight vaccinations reached patients in weeks 1, 3, 5, 7, 11, 15, 19 and 23. Germline-derived CDR1 and CDR2 are SGHNT and YYREEE (reference sequence). Germline trimming cut 3 bases from V and 5 bases from J; bases unmatched to any gene: 9. CDR3 length: 15 amino acids. The chain links TRBV5-4 to TRBJ2-7, with 9 nucleotides matching TRBD1. The sample here was PBMCs, taken from a glioma patient whose treatment included an IDH1 peptide vaccine. This receptor was taken from a middle-aged man with glioma. The CDR3 DNA follows: TGTGCCAGCAGCTCCGGGACAGGGATGAGGAACGAGCAGTACTTC. Translation: CASSSGTGMRNEQYF.